The 13 T cell receptor beta chains reported below all come from one sample, sequenced in a study of T cell changes during pregnancy in multiple sclerosis. Profiling relied on immunoSEQ multiplex PCR, and the TCRdb table lists in-frame clones only, not all of them. Here the sample spans around 50,000 clones, 80% to 95% being singletons. This specimen was CD4+ T cells from peripheral blood mononuclear cells, taken after pregnancy. The receptors stem from a female donor in good health, enrolled as a control in a pregnancy study.

The CDR3 spells CASSPPSGGDYNEQFF. As DNA, the CDR3 is TGTGCCAGCAGTCCCCCAAGCGGAGGGGACTACAATGAGCAGTTCTTC. The J gene is TRBJ2-1, the V gene TRBV28, with a tentative D call TRBD2 (6 bases). The CDR3 totals 16 residues. The germline gives CDR1 MDHEN, CDR2 SYDVKM. V lost 5 bases to trimming and J lost 3 bases, with 17 bases between them.

This clone came up once. CDR3 sequence (DNA): TGTGCCAGCTCACCCGGGACAGGGGAGACCCAGTACTTC. Its translation is CASSPGTGETQYF. This rearrangement joins TRBV18 to TRBJ2-5; 9 nucleotides align to TRBD1. With 3 bases clipped from V and 5 bases from J, the junction kept 1 base outside the gene matches. There are 13 residues in the CDR3. Germline CDR1 reads KGHSH; CDR2 reads LQKENI.

The rearrangement joins TRBV29-1 to TRBJ2-1; D gene ambiguous. V gave up 5 bases and J gave up 7 bases, with 12 bases separating them. CDR1 and CDR2 (germline): SQVTM, ANQGSEA. There are 12 residues in the CDR3. CDR3: CSVFSPRNEQFF. In nucleotides, the CDR3 is TGCAGCGTTTTTTCCCCCCGGAATGAGCAGTTCTTC.

This CDR3 is CASSPLPTDSGNTIYF. CDR3 sequence (DNA): TGTGCCAGCTCACCACTTCCGACAGACTCTGGAAACACCATATATTTT. This chain links TRBV18 with TRBJ1-3; D might be TRBD1 (5 bases). The CDR3 loop spans 16 amino acids. Trimming shortened V by 1 base and J by 0 bases, and 10 bases separated the two germline ends. Germline CDR1 is KGHSH and CDR2 is LQKENI.

The chain is built from TRBV19 and TRBJ1-5; weak D call: TRBD1 (5 bases). This CDR3 is 13 amino acids long. Germline CDR1 reads LNHDA; CDR2 reads SQIVND (reference sequence). V lost 2 bases and J 7 bases, leaving 9 bases between the germline ends. The CDR3: CASSIKRGQPQHF. The DNA for the CDR3 is TGTGCCAGTAGTATAAAAAGGGGCCAGCCCCAGCATTTT.

CDR3 loop: CASSFWRKGESLGYTF. The CDR3 coding sequence is TGTGCCAGCAGTTTTTGGCGTAAGGGGGAGTCTCTTGGCTACACCTTC. The J gene is TRBJ1-2, the V gene TRBV28; possible D gene TRBD1, 6 bases. Deletions cut 3 bases from V and 7 bases from J, with 21 bases between. The V gene's germline CDR1 is MDHEN and CDR2 SYDVKM. CDR3 length equals 16 residues.

The V gene is TRBV21-1, the J gene TRBJ1-5; TRBD1 is the table's D call, not checked against the DNA. TRBV21-1 is noted as a pseudogene. CDR3 length: 14 residues. DNA for the CDR3: TGTGCCAGCAGCAAGGACAGGCCCAATCAGCCCCAGCATTTT. Its protein product is CASSKDRPNQPQHF.

Here the CDR3 reads CASSSTGAGRETQYF. The CDR3 DNA is TGTGCCAGCAGCTCCACAGGGGCTGGTCGGGAGACCCAGTACTTC. The gene calls are TRBV7-8 and TRBJ2-5; 7 positions match TRBD1. Germline V gene sequence: CDR1 SGHVS, CDR2 FQNEAQ. This CDR3 has 15 residues. V gave up 4 bases and J gave up 5 bases; unmatched junction bases: 10.

This clone was detected only a few times. This chain joins TRBV2 and TRBJ2-7; 9 bases line up with TRBD1. V lost 7 bases and J lost 6; bases outside the gene matches: 13. This CDR3 has 15 amino acids. Germline V gene lookup returns CDR1 SNHLY and CDR2 FYNNEI. This chain's CDR3 is CASTSTRDRALEQYF. The CDR3 coding sequence is TGTGCCAGCACTTCCACCCGGGACAGGGCCCTCGAGCAGTACTTC.

The J gene is TRBJ2-7, the V gene TRBV7-2, with 10 bases fitting TRBD2. The germline gives CDR1 SGHTA, CDR2 FQGNSA. The CDR3 is made up of 16 amino acids. The V and J ends lost 5 bases and 3 bases, in that order; junction bases with no gene match: 10. DNA for the CDR3: TGTGCCAGCAGCCTTTCCCAGTTAGCGGGGGGCTACGAGCAGTACTTC. This gives the protein CASSLSQLAGGYEQYF.

This clone has just one count. The V call is TRBV6-6, the J call TRBJ2-3, with TRBD2 as a possible D gene (5 bases). Germline assignment: CDR1 MNHNY and CDR2 SVGAGI (reference sequence). The CDR3 extends over 12 amino acids. Between the trimmed V and J ends, which lost 2 bases and 6 bases, there was a span of 6 bases. CDR3 protein: CASSYGSDTQYF. The DNA for the CDR3 is TGTGCCAGCAGTTACGGGAGCGATACGCAGTATTTT.

The rearrangement uses TRBV19 and TRBJ2-5; 11 nucleotides agree with TRBD2. The germline V gene has CDR1 LNHDA and CDR2 SQIVND (reference sequence). J lost 0 bases, V lost 2 bases, and 11 bases had no gene match. This CDR3 spans 19 amino acids. CDR3 in amino acids: CASSITPKSSGRHQETQYF. For the CDR3, the DNA is TGTGCCAGTAGTATAACCCCCAAATCTAGCGGGAGGCACCAAGAGACCCAGTACTTC. The full variable domain, its missing parts supplied by reference TRBV19 and TRBJ2-5, is DGGITQSPKYLFRKEGQNVTLSCEQNLNHDAMYWYRQDPGQGLRLIYYSQIVNDFQKGDIAEGYSVSREKKESFPLTVTSAQKNPTAFYLCASSITPKSSGRHQETQYFGPGTRLLVL.

V and J are TRBV10-3 and TRBJ1-2; D gene unclear. The ends were cut back, 0 bases at V and 7 bases at J, with 9 bases in the middle. CDR3 length: 13 residues. Germline V CDR1 and CDR2: ENHRY, SYGVKD. The CDR3 protein is CAISESVELGYTF. In nucleotides, the CDR3 is TGTGCCATCAGTGAGTCGGTAGAGCTTGGCTACACCTTC.